One T cell receptor beta chain is described in this entry. Its matching antigen is unknown. This entry comes from a study of blood T cells in healthy people across ages. Investigators took 8.5 to 10 milliliters of peripheral blood from every donor. The germline CDR1 and CDR2 sequences are MGHRA and YSYEKL. After removal of 4 bases from V and 8 bases from J, the junction contained 4 bases not matched to a gene. This CDR3 has 13 amino acids. Whole-study results and caveats: Samples with more naive T cells showed higher observed beta diversity. It was the long-lived donors that had more naive CD4+ cells and higher diversity than aged donors.

A sample-barcoded 5' primer and a J-beta primer mix were used in a second PCR of roughly 6 to 11 cycles. Each sample provided no less than 3 million CDR3-containing paired-end reads. TCRdb passed the 5' RACE reads through MiXCR, listing each CDR3 protein once. The sample includes about 320,000 distinct CDR3 sequences, 25% to 30% of them seen just once. Sequencing was done on a sample of blood. V is TRBV4-1 and J is TRBJ2-4, with TRBD1 identical over 8 bases. The sequence was obtained from a woman aged 70-85 years in good health. Here the CDR3 DNA reads TGCGCCAGCAGCCTCGGACAGGGAGACATTCAGTACTTC. Its protein is CASSLGQGDIQYF.